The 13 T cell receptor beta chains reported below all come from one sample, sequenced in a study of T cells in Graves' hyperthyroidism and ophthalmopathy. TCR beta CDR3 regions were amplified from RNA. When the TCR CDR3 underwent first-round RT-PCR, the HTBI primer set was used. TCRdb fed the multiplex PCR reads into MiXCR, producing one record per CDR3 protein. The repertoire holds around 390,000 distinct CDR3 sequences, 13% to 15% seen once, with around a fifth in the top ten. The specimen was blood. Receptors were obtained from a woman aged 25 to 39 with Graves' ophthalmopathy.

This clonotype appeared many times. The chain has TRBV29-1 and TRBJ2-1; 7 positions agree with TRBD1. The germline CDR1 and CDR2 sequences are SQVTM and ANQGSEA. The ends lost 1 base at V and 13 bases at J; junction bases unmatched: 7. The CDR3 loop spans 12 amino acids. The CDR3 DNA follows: TGCAGCGTTGAAGGGGACAGCATGGAACAGTTCTTC. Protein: CSVEGDSMEQFF.

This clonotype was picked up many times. The CDR3 nucleotides are TGTGCCAGCAGCTTAAGAGGGGCAAATGAGCAGTTCTTC. It specifies CASSLRGANEQFF. The rearrangement uses TRBV11-2 and TRBJ2-1; the D gene could be TRBD1 or TRBD2 (5 bases each). This CDR3 is built from 13 residues. V shed 2 bases and J shed 7 bases, with 9 bases lying between them. CDR1 and CDR2 from the germline V gene are SGHAT and FQNNGV.

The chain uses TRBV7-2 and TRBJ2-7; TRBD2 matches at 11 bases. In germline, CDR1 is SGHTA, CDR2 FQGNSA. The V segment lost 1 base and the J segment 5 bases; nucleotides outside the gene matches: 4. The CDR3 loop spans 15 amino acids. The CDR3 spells CASSLGSGGAHEQYF. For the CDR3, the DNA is TGTGCCAGCAGCTTAGGTAGCGGGGGGGCCCACGAGCAGTACTTC.

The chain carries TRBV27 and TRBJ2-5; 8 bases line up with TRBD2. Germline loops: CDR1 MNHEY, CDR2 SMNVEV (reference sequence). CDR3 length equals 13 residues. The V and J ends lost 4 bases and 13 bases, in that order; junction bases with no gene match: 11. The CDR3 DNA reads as TGTGCCAGCAGTTCCCCGGGACTAGTGAGCCCGTACTTC. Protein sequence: CASSSPGLVSPYF.

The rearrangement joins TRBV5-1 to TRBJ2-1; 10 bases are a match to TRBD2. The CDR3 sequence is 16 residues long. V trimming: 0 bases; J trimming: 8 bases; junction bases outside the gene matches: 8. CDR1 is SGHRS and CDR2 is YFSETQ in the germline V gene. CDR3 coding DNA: TGCGCCAGCAGCTTGGTAGCGGGGGGCCCTATCGATGAGCAGTTCTTC. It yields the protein CASSLVAGGPIDEQFF. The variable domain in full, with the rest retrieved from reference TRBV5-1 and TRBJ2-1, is KAGVTQTPRYLIKTRGQQVTLSCSPISGHRSVSWYQQTPGQGLQFLFEYFSETQRNKGNFPGRFSGRQFSNSRSEMNVSTLELGDSALYLCASSLVAGGPIDEQFFGPGTRLTVL.

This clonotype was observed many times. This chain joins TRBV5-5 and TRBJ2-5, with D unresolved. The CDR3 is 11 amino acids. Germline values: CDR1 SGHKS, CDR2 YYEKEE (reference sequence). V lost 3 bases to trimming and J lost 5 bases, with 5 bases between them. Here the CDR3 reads CASSSLETQYF. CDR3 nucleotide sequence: TGTGCCAGCAGCTCCTTGGAGACCCAGTACTTC.

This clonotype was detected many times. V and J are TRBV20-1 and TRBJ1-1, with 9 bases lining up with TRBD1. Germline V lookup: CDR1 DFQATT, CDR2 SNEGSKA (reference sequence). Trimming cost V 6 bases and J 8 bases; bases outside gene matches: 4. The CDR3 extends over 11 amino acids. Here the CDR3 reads CSASGTGEAFF. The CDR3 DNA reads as TGCAGTGCCTCCGGGACAGGGGAAGCTTTCTTT.

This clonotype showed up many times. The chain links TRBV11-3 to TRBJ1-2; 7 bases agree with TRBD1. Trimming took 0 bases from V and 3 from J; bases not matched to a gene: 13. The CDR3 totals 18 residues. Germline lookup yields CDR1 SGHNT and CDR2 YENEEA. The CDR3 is CASSLDTDRVGGDYGYTF. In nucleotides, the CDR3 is TGTGCCAGCAGCTTAGATACCGACAGGGTCGGTGGAGACTATGGCTACACCTTC.

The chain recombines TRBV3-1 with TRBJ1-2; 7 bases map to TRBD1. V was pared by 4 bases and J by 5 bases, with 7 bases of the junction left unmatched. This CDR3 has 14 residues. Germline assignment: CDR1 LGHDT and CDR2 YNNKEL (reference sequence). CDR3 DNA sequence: TGTGCCAGCAGCCGGGAGGCAGGGGGTTATGGCTACACCTTC. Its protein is CASSREAGGYGYTF. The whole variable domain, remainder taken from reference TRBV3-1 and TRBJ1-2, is DTAVSQTPKYLVTQMGNDKSIKCEQNLGHDTMYWYKQDSKKFLKIMFSYNNKELIINETVPNRFSPKSPDKAHLNLHINSLELGDSAVYFCASSREAGGYGYTFGSGTRLTVV.

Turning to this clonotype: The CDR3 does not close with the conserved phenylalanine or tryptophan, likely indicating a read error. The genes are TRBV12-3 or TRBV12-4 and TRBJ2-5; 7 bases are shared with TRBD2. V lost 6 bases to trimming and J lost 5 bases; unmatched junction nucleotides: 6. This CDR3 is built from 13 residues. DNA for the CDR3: TGTGCCAGCAGCGGGATTAGCGGGGAGACCCAGTACCTC. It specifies CASSGISGETQYL.

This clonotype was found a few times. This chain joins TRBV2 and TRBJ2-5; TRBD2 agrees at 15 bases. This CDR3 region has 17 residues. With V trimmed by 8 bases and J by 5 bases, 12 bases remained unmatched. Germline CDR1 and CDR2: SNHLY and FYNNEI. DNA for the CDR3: TGTGCCAGCCCAGCAGGGACTAGCGGGGGGCCACGGGAGACCCAGTACTTC. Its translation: CASPAGTSGGPRETQYF.

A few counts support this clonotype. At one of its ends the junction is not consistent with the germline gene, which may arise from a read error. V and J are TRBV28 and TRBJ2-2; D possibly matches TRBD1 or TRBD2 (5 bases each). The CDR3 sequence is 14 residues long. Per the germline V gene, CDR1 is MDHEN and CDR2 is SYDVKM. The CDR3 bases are TGTGCCGGCAGTGACCGACAGAACACCGGGGAGCTGTCTTTT. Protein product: CAGSDRQNTGELSF.

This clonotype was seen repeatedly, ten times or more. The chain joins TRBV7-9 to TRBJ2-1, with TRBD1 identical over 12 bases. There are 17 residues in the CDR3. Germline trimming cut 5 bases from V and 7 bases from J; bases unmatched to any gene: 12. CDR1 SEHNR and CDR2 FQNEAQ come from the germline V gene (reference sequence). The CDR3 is CASSPVPGTGGRNEQFF. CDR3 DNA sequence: TGTGCCAGCAGCCCTGTTCCCGGGACAGGGGGCAGGAATGAGCAGTTCTTC.